The T cell receptor (beta chain) described here comes from a study of T cell changes during pregnancy in multiple sclerosis. Measured with immunoSEQ multiplex PCR; TCRdb has only the in-frame clones, and not every one. The table has 40,000 or so clones, 75% to 95% seen once; the top ten hold 0.3% to 0.4%. V lost 6 bases and J 10 bases, leaving 16 bases between the germline ends. CDR3 size: 13 residues. Germline V lookup: CDR1 MDHEN, CDR2 SYDVKM. The receptor's source is a female donor in good health, enrolled as a control in a pregnancy study. The chain recombines TRBV28 with TRBJ2-1; a possible D gene is TRBD2 (6 bases). The specimen was CD4+ T cells from peripheral blood mononuclear cells, collected in the third trimester of pregnancy. The CDR3 protein is CASSHSGTQEQFF. DNA of the CDR3: TGTGCCAGCAGCCACTCCGGGACTCAAGAGCAGTTCTTC.